This T cell receptor beta chain was sequenced in a study of cytomegalovirus exposure and HLA in healthy donors. Findings and caveats of the study: Investigators reported about 160 TCR beta chains as tied to cytomegalovirus.

The PCR employed 60 Vbeta primers together with 13 Jbeta primers. Produced via immunoSEQ multiplex PCR; TCRdb's table is partial and in-frame only. Found here are fewer than 130,000 clones, over 60% of them singletons; the top ten hold over 5%. Worth noting for this clone: As yet, its antigen is unknown.

V shed 2 bases and J shed 5 bases, with 12 bases lying between them. Germline V lookup: CDR1 SGDLS, CDR2 YYNGEE. The CDR3 loop spans 14 amino acids. The V call is TRBV9, the J call TRBJ2-3, with D possibly TRBD2 on 6 matching bases. Sequencing was done on a sample of PBMCs. The sequence derives from a female donor in good health and CMV-seropositive. The CDR3: CASSVGGAGDTQYF. CDR3 bases: TGTGCCAGCAGCGTCGGCGGGGCAGGAGATACGCAGTATTTT.